The 8 T cell receptor beta chains presented below share a single source sample, sequenced in a study of control samples from healthy donors and cancer patients. Sequencing used immunoSEQ multiplex PCR; TCRdb keeps in-frame clones, though not all of them. Among approximately 190,000 clones listed, roughly nine tenths were seen once. The sample taken for sequencing was blood. Receptor source: a man younger than 45 in good health.

The chain links TRBV27 to TRBJ2-7; D gene unclear. Germline loops: CDR1 MNHEY, CDR2 SMNVEV (reference sequence). Trimming took off 2 bases at V and 2 bases at J, with 10 bases between the two ends. This CDR3 has 14 residues. As DNA, the CDR3 is TGTGCCAGCAGTTTACGGACCCAAACCTACGAGCAGTACTTC. Its translation: CASSLRTQTYEQYF.

The J gene is TRBJ1-2, the V gene TRBV9, with D possibly TRBD1 on 5 matching bases. Germline CDR1 reads SGDLS; CDR2 reads YYNGEE. Trimming cost V 4 bases and J 10 bases, with 17 bases left between them. The CDR3 is made up of 13 amino acids. The CDR3 loop is CASSPTGGVDYTF. As DNA, the CDR3 is TGTGCCAGCAGCCCCACGGGAGGGGTTGACTACACCTTC.

The chain employs TRBV6-1 and TRBJ1-2, with D perhaps matching TRBD1 (5 bases). CDR3 length equals 12 residues. The V and J ends lost 2 bases and 5 bases respectively, with 6 bases between them. Germline V lookup: CDR1 MNHNS, CDR2 SASEGT. CDR3 bases: TGTGCCAGCAGTGAAAAGGGGTATGGCTACACCTTC. Its protein product is CASSEKGYGYTF.

The chain joins TRBV27 to TRBJ1-1, with D perhaps matching TRBD1 (6 bases). Trimming took 7 bases from V and 1 from J, leaving 19 bases between them. Germline assignment: CDR1 MNHEY and CDR2 SMNVEV (reference sequence). The CDR3 totals 16 residues. The CDR3 here is CASTPSQGRWNTEAFF. CDR3 coding DNA: TGTGCCAGCACCCCCTCACAGGGCAGGTGGAACACTGAAGCTTTCTTT.

The chain is built from TRBV5-1 and TRBJ1-1; the D is unclear. The V end was cut by 0 bases, the J end by 8 bases, with 17 bases between. This CDR3 region has 15 residues. Germline V gene lookup returns CDR1 SGHRS and CDR2 YFSETQ. The CDR3 nucleotides read TGCGCCAGCAGCTTGGGGGATAGACACCACCAAGAAGCTTTCTTT. This sequence encodes CASSLGDRHHQEAFF.

The chain is built from TRBV9 and TRBJ2-3; D unresolved. Germline V CDR1 and CDR2: SGDLS, YYNGEE. The V and J ends lost 0 bases and 1 base respectively, with 9 bases between them. The CDR3 runs 15 residues. The chain's CDR3 is CASSVDGSGTDTQYF. The CDR3, as DNA: TGTGCCAGCAGCGTAGACGGATCGGGCACAGATACGCAGTATTTT.

The chain couples TRBV11-1 to TRBJ1-5; the match to TRBD1 covers 8 bases. The CDR3 has 15 amino acids. Germline V gene lookup returns CDR1 SGHAT and CDR2 FQDESV (reference sequence). V shed 5 bases, J shed 5 bases, and the junction held 8 bases outside the gene matches. The CDR3 loop is CASSQTGTGDQPQHF. The CDR3 DNA is TGTGCCAGCAGCCAGACCGGGACAGGAGATCAGCCCCAGCATTTT.

This chain uses TRBV5-1 with TRBJ1-6; the D gene is possibly TRBD1 (5 bases). The germline V gene has CDR1 SGHRS and CDR2 YFSETQ. The CDR3 spans 17 residues. V was trimmed by 2 bases and J by 6 bases, leaving 18 bases between them. The CDR3 region has the DNA TGCGCCAGCAGCTTTCAGGGTCTGGATTTGGGTAATTCACCCCTCCACTTT. Translated: CASSFQGLDLGNSPLHF.